The following is a T cell receptor (beta chain) sequence with its context. Clones were read by immunoSEQ multiplex PCR, and TCRdb kept only the in-frame ones, dropping some. This sample has 150,000 to 200,000 clones, with just over 85% found just once. The record originates from a study of blood T cell repertoires in COVID-19. About the study: Acute-phase and convalescent COVID-19 samples originated in the United States, Italy and Spain. Sources were T cells, B-cell-depleted T cells, or PBMCs; the material itself was cDNA or gDNA.

Germline V lookup: CDR1 MNHEY, CDR2 SVGAGI. V shed 7 bases, J shed 10 bases, and the junction held 11 bases outside the gene matches. There are 15 residues in the CDR3. Sequencing was done on a sample of peripheral blood. The TCR was taken from a middle-aged man with active or convalescent COVID-19. The chain links TRBV6-5 to TRBJ1-6; 9 bases fit TRBD1. In DNA, the CDR3 is TGTGCCAGCACCCCAGCGGACAGGGGAGGATCACCCCTCCACTTT. Translation gives CASTPADRGGSPLHF.